The 9 T cell receptor beta chains presented below share a single source sample, sequenced in a study of shared T cell receptors in the human thymus. The method was immunoSEQ multiplex PCR; TCRdb's version includes in-frame clones alone and lacks a portion of them. The sample has about 540,000 clones, around three quarters seen once; the top ten hold about 0.012%. These same records also appear under a second study, on human thymus T cells.

The sample taken for sequencing was thymocytes. Receptors originate from a boy in the first two years of life with a congenital heart defect.

The V gene is TRBV9, the J gene TRBJ1-3; weak D call: TRBD1 (6 bases). There are 15 residues in the CDR3. Germline lookup yields CDR1 SGDLS and CDR2 YYNGEE. The ends were cut back, 0 bases at V and 4 bases at J, with 11 bases in the middle. This CDR3 is CASSVGETGGNTIYF. CDR3 nucleotide sequence: TGTGCCAGCAGCGTAGGGGAGACAGGCGGAAACACCATATATTTT.

The V call is TRBV6-5, the J call TRBJ2-7; 8 bases fit TRBD2. Germline trimming cut 11 bases from V and 1 base from J; bases unmatched to any gene: 4. Germline CDR1 reads MNHEY; CDR2 reads SVGAGI. The length of the CDR3 is 12 residues. This CDR3 is CACGGKSYEQYF. CDR3 in DNA: TGTGCCTGCGGGGGGAAGTCCTACGAGCAGTACTTC.

J is TRBJ1-5 and V is TRBV7-2, with a tentative D call TRBD1 (5 bases). V was cut by 4 bases and J by 3 bases, with 13 bases left in between. The CDR3 is 15 residues long. In germline, CDR1 is SGHTA, CDR2 FQGNSA. The CDR3 DNA sequence: TGTGCCAGCAGCTGGACCCTGGACAACAATCAGCCCCAGCATTTT. Translation: CASSWTLDNNQPQHF.

This clone was recorded only once. This chain joins TRBV4-1 and TRBJ2-1; 7 bases match TRBD2. V dropped 0 bases and J dropped 0; count of bases not matched to a gene: 11. CDR3 size: 19 residues. Germline CDR1 reads MGHRA; CDR2 reads YSYEKL. The CDR3 nucleotides are TGCGCCAGCAGCCAAGATCGGGGGGAGGTAAAGAGCTCCTACAATGAGCAGTTCTTC. It yields the protein CASSQDRGEVKSSYNEQFF.

The chain employs TRBV15 and TRBJ2-7, with 8 bases aligning to TRBD1. Germline V gene lookup returns CDR1 LNHNV and CDR2 YYDKDF (reference sequence). CDR3 length equals 14 residues. J gave up 3 bases and V 3 bases, and 4 bases lay outside the gene matches. DNA of the CDR3: TGTGCCACCAGCAGGGACAGGGCCATCTACGAGCAGTACTTC. Protein product: CATSRDRAIYEQYF.

The rearrangement uses TRBV4-2 and TRBJ2-7; TRBD2 aligns across 9 bases. The CDR3 covers 18 residues. Losses at the gene ends were 1 base for V and 0 bases for J; bases not matched to a gene: 10. Germline V gene lookup returns CDR1 LGHNA and CDR2 YNFKEQ. CDR3 DNA sequence: TGTGCCAGCAGCCAAGTCTTCGGAGCGGGAGGCCCCTCCTACGAGCAGTACTTC. Amino acids: CASSQVFGAGGPSYEQYF.

The V call is TRBV7-9, the J call TRBJ2-1, with D possibly matching TRBD2 (5 bases). In germline, CDR1 is SEHNR, CDR2 FQNEAQ (reference sequence). V was trimmed by 4 bases and J by 10 bases, leaving 17 bases between them. The CDR3 is 14 residues long. The CDR3 sequence is CASSSREGYLEQFF. The DNA of the CDR3 is TGTGCCAGCAGCTCGAGAGAGGGCTATTTGGAGCAGTTCTTC.

This clone was observed a single time. The genes are TRBV6-5 and TRBJ2-7; tentative D call: TRBD2 (6 bases). The germline V gene encodes CDR1 MNHEY and CDR2 SVGAGI. This CDR3 spans 14 amino acids. The V and J ends lost 6 bases and 1 base respectively, with 13 bases between them. The DNA of the CDR3 is TGTGCCAGCAGCATCCAACTAGCATCCTACGAGCAGTACTTC. Its protein is CASSIQLASYEQYF.

In this sample, this clone turned up once. This chain joins TRBV11-2 and TRBJ2-7; 15 bases are shared with TRBD2. Unmatched junction bases numbered 7, after V lost 3 bases and J lost 7 bases. CDR1 is SGHAT, CDR2 FQNNGV, per germline. CDR3 length equals 16 residues. The CDR3 DNA reads TGTGCCAGCAGCTTCGGACTAGCGGGAGGGTTTTGTGAGCAGTACTTC. It yields the protein CASSFGLAGGFCEQYF.